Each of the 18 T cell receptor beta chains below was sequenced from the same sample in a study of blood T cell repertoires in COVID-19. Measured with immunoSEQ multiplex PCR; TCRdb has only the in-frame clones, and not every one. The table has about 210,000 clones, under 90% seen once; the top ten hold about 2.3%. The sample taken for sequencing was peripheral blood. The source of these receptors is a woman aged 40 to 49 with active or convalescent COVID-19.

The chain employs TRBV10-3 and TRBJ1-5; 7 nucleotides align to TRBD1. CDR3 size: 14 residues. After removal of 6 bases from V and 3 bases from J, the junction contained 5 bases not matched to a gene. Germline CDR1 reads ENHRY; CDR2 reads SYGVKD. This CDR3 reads CAISVDRYNQPQHF. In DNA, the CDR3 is TGTGCCATCAGCGTGGACAGGTACAATCAGCCCCAGCATTTT.

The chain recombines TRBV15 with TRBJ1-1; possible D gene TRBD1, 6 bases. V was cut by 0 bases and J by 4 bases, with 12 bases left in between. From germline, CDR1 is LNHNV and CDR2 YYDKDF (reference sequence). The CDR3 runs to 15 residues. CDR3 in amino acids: CATSRDNGRGTEAFF. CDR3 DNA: TGTGCCACCAGCAGAGATAACGGCAGGGGCACTGAAGCTTTCTTT.

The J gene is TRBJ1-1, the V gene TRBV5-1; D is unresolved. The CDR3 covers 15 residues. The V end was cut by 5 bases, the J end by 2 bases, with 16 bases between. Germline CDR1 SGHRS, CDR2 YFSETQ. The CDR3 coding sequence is TGCGCCAGCAGATGGGGATCCGACTACAACACTGAAGCTTTCTTT. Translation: CASRWGSDYNTEAFF.

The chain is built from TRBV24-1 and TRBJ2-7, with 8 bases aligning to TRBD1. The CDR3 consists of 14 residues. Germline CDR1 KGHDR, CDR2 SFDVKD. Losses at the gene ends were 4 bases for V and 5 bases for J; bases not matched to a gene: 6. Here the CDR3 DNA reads TGTGCCACCAGTGACCAGGGACAGGACCACGAGCAGTACTTC. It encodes CATSDQGQDHEQYF.

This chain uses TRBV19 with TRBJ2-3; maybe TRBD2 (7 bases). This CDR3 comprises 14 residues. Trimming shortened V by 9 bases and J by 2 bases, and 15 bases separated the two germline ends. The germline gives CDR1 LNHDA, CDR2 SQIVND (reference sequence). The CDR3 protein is CASGTGRATDTQYF. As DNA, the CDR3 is TGTGCCAGCGGTACAGGGAGGGCCACAGATACGCAGTATTTT.

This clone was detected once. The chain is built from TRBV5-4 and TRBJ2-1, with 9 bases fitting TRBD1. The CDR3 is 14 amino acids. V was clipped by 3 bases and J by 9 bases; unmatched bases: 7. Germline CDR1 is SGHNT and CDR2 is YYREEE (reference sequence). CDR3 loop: CASSSKTGGSEQFF. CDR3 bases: TGTGCCAGCAGCTCTAAGACAGGGGGAAGTGAGCAGTTCTTC.

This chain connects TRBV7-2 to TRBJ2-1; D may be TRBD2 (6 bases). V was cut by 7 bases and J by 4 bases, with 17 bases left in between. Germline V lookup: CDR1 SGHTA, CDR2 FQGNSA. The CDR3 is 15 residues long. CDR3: CASNPWEAQYNEQFF. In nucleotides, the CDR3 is TGTGCCAGCAACCCTTGGGAGGCCCAATACAATGAGCAGTTCTTC.

CDR3 bases: TGCGCCAGCAGCGTCTCCGGGACTAGCAAGTACAATGAGCAGTTCTTC. This translates into CASSVSGTSKYNEQFF. The genes are TRBV5-1 and TRBJ2-1, with 9 nucleotides matching TRBD2. Germline V gives CDR1 SGHRS, CDR2 YFSETQ. Trimming at V came to 4 bases and at J to 4 bases, leaving 9 bases not matched to a gene. The CDR3 is made up of 16 amino acids.

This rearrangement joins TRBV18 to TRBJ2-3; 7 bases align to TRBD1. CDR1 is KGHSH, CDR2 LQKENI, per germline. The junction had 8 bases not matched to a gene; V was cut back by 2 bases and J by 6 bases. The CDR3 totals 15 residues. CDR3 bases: TGTGCCAGCTCACCAACGAGGCGGACAGGCGATACGCAGTATTTT. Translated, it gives CASSPTRRTGDTQYF.

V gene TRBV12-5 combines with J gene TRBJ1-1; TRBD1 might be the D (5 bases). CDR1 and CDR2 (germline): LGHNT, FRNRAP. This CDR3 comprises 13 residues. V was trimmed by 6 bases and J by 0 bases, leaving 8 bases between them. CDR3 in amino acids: CASGIQVNTEAFF. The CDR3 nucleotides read TGTGCTAGTGGGATACAGGTGAACACTGAAGCTTTCTTT.

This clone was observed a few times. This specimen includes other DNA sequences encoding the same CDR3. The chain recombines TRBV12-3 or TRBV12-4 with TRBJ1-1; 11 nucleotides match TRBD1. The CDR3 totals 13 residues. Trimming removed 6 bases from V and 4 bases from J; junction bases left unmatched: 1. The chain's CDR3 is CASRGTGGTEAFF. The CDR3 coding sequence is TGTGCCAGCAGAGGGACAGGGGGCACTGAAGCTTTCTTT.

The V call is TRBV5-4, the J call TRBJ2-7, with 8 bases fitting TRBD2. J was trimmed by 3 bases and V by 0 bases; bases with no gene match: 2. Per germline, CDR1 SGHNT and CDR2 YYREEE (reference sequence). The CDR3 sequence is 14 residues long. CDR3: CASSLEGLDYEQYF. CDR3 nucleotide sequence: TGTGCCAGCAGCTTGGAGGGACTAGACTACGAGCAGTACTTC.

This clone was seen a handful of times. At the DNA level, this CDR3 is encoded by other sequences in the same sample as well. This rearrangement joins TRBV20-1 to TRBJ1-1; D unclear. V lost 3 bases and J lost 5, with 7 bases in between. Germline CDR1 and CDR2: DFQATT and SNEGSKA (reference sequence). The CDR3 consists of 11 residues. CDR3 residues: CSASRGTEAFF. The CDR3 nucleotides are TGCAGTGCTAGTCGCGGGACTGAAGCTTTCTTT.

In DNA form, the CDR3 reads TGTGCCACCAGTGATTCCCAGCGGGGGGCCTACGAGCAGTACTTC. The encoded protein is CATSDSQRGAYEQYF. This chain connects TRBV24-1 to TRBJ2-7; TRBD2 agrees at 9 bases. Trimming took 2 bases from V and 2 from J; bases not matched to a gene: 3. Per germline, CDR1 KGHDR and CDR2 SFDVKD. CDR3 length: 15 residues.

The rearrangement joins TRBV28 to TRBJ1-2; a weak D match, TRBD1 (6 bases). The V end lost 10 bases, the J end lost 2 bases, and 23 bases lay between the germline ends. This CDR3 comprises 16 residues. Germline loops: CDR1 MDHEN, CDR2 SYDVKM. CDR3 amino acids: CAIPGTPSHPNYGYTF. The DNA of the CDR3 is TGTGCCATCCCCGGGACACCCTCACACCCAAACTATGGCTACACCTTC.

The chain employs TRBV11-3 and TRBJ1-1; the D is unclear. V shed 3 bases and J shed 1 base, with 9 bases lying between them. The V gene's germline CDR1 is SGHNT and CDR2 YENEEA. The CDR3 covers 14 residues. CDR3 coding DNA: TGTGCCAGCAGCTTCGAGACTGAGAACACTGAAGCTTTCTTT. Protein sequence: CASSFETENTEAFF.

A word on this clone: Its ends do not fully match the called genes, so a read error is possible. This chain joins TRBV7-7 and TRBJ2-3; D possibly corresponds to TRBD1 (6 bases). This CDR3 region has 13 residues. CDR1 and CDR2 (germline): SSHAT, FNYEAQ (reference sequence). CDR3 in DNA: TGTGCTAGCAGCCCCCTTAGGGGGGATACGCAGTATTTT. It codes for CASSPLRGDTQYF.

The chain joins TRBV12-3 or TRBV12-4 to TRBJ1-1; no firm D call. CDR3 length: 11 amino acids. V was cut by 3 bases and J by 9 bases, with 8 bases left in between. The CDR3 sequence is CASSLGRQAFF. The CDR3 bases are TGTGCCAGCAGTTTGGGCAGGCAAGCTTTCTTT.